Listed below are T cell receptor beta chains from one sample, sequenced in a study of metastatic and nonmetastatic thyroid tumors. TCRdb reprocessed the PCR reads using MiXCR. The table has 15,000 to 17,000 clones, 23% seen once. Source material: tumor tissue. The source of these receptors is a female donor with papillary thyroid cancer or a benign thyroid nodule (not recorded which). Some clones in this sample may be carry-over from other donors' samples. The CDR3 runs from the conserved cysteine through the conserved F or W. D genes are given only for firm matches. Size values are once, few and many counts, or a class for expanded clones, and some rows have none.

size,D,J,V,CDR3,DNA
medium-sized,TRBD2,TRBJ2-7,TRBV2,CASSESRAGRYEQYF,TGTGCCAGCAGTGAGTCCCGAGCGGGACGCTACGAGCAGTACTTC
medium-sized,.,TRBJ1-1,TRBV20-1,CSARPGGNTEAFF,TGCAGTGCTCGCCCGGGGGGAAACACTGAAGCTTTCTTT
once,.,TRBJ2-5,TRBV4-1,CASSQEWERQETQYF,TGCGCCAGCAGCCAAGAATGGGAGCGTCAGGAGACCCAGTACTTC
many,.,TRBJ2-5,TRBV7-8,CASSLGVDQETQYF,TGTGCCAGCAGCTTGGGGGTAGACCAAGAGACCCAGTACTTC
many,.,TRBJ1-4,TRBV19,CASSIRDTNAYEKLFF,TGTGCCAGTAGTATCCGGGACACCAACGCTTACGAAAAACTGTTTTTT
many,TRBD2,TRBJ2-3,TRBV19,CATNLAGGFTDTQYF,TGTGCCACAAACCTAGCGGGAGGGTTCACAGATACGCAGTATTTT
few,.,TRBJ1-1,TRBV25-1,CASSYRGDTEAFF,TGTGCCAGCAGTTACCGGGGGGACACTGAAGCTTTCTTT
few,.,TRBJ1-5,TRBV27,CASRKIRTGSDNQPQHF,TGTGCCAGCAGGAAAATCAGAACAGGGTCGGACAATCAGCCCCAGCATTTT
.,.,TRBJ2-7,TRBV5-4,CASSLGFDADSYEQYF,TGCGCCAGCAGCTTGGGTTTCGACGCAGACTCCTACGAGCAGTACTTC
.,.,TRBJ1-2,TRBV7-8,CASSLGGAPNYGYTF,TGTGCCAGCAGCTTAGGCGGCGCTCCTAACTATGGCTACACCTTC
few,.,TRBJ2-1,TRBV6-1,CASSTGSSYNEQFF,TGTGCCAGCAGCACAGGAAGCTCCTACAATGAGCAGTTCTTC
.,.,TRBJ2-3,TRBV30,CAWSPTSRSDTQYF,TGTGCCTGGAGCCCCACTAGTCGATCAGATACGCAGTATTTT
medium-sized,TRBD2,TRBJ2-1,TRBV7-6,CASSLFGPGGDNEQFF,TGTGCCAGCAGCTTATTTGGGCCGGGAGGAGACAATGAGCAGTTCTTC